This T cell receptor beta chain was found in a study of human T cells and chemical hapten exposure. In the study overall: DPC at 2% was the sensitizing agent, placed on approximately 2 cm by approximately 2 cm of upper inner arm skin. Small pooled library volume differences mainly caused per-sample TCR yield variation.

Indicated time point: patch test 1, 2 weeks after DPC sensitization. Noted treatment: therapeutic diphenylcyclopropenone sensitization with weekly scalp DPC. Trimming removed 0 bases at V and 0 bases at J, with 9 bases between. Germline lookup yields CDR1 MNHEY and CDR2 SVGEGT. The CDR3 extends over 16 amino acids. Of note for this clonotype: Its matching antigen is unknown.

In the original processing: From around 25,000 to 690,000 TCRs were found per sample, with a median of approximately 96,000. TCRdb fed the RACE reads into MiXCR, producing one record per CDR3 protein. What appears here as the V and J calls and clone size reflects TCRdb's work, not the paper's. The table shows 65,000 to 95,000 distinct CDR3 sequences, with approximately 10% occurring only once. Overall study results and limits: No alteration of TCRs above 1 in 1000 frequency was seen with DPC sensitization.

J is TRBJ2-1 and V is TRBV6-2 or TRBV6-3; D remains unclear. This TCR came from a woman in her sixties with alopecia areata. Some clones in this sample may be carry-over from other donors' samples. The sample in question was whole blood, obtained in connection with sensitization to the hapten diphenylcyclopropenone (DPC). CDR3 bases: TGTGCCAGCAGTTACTCGCCAGGCAGCTCCTACAATGAGCAGTTCTTC. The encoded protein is CASSYSPGSSYNEQFF.